A selection of T cell receptor beta chains follows, all from one sample in a study of T cell responses to AZD1222 COVID-19 vaccine. The data were produced by immunoSEQ multiplex PCR, yet TCRdb's version contains in-frame clones alone and is incomplete. The data show approximately 150,000 clones, 89% seen once. The material sequenced was peripheral blood, taken 28 days after the second AZD1222 dose. These receptors were obtained from an adult who received the AZD1222 COVID-19 vaccine. Both conserved end residues are part of each CDR3. The order of the fields is CDR3 DNA, CDR3 protein, clone size, V gene, J gene, D gene. D genes are given only for firm matches. Expanded clones are given a class, and other clones once, few, many or no size at all.

TGTGCCAGCAGTGGGAGGAACACTGAAGCTTTCTTT	CASSGRNTEAFF	.	TRBV2	TRBJ1-1	.
TGTGCCAGCAGCCAAGGGACTGAAGCTTTCTTT	CASSQGTEAFF	.	TRBV3-1/TRBV3-2	TRBJ1-1	.
TGTGCCAGCAGTGAAACAGGGGAAGCCTCCTACGAGCAGTACTTC	CASSETGEASYEQYF	.	TRBV6-1	TRBJ2-7	TRBD1
TGTGCCAGCAGCGTAGGTAGGACAGGGGGACATGGCTACACCTTC	CASSVGRTGGHGYTF	once	TRBV9	TRBJ1-2	TRBD1
TGCGCCAGCAATCCTTCCGCGGGGTGGCTAGCCTCTGAGCAGTTCTTC	CASNPSAGWLASEQFF	.	TRBV10-2	TRBJ2-1	.
TGTGCCAGCAGTTTGATCAGGCAGACAGCTGAAGCTTTCTTT	CASSLIRQTAEAFF	.	TRBV28	TRBJ1-1	.
TGTGCCAGCAGACCTCGCCCGGGACTAGCGGGAGACGGTACAGATACGCAGTATTTT	CASRPRPGLAGDGTDTQYF	.	TRBV6-2/TRBV6-3	TRBJ2-3	TRBD2
TGTGCCAGCAGCGCAGCAGGGGGCACTGAAGCTTTCTTT	CASSAAGGTEAFF	.	TRBV9	TRBJ1-1	TRBD1
TGTGCCAGCGGACGGTGGCAGGGGGGAGCTAACTATGGCTACACCTTC	CASGRWQGGANYGYTF	.	TRBV28	TRBJ1-2	TRBD1
TGTGCCAGCAGTTATTCCGGGACTAGCGGGCCAGATACGCAGTATTTT	CASSYSGTSGPDTQYF	many	TRBV6-2/TRBV6-3	TRBJ2-3	TRBD2
TGTGCCAGCAGTTCTACAGGGTTGCCCTCTGGAAACACCATATATTTT	CASSSTGLPSGNTIYF	.	TRBV9	TRBJ1-3	.
TGTGCCAGCAGCCCACTAGGACGGACAGGCGGGGTTGGCGGCTACACCTTC	CASSPLGRTGGVGGYTF	.	TRBV9	TRBJ1-2	TRBD1
TGTGCCAGCAGCAAGGGGGCAGGGTTAAAGAAAGCTTTCTTT	CASSKGAGLKKAFF	.	TRBV11-1	TRBJ1-1	TRBD1
TGTGCCAGCAGTTACTCGGACGGCTATAATTCACCCCTCCACTTT	CASSYSDGYNSPLHF	.	TRBV6-2/TRBV6-3	TRBJ1-6	.
TGTGCCAGCAGGGCAGGGGGTGGCAATCAGCCCCAGCATTTT	CASRAGGGNQPQHF	.	TRBV6-5	TRBJ1-5	TRBD1
TGTGCCAGCAGCTCGTGGGACAGCTCTGGAAACACCATATATTTT	CASSSWDSSGNTIYF	.	TRBV7-2	TRBJ1-3	TRBD1
TGTGCCAGCAGCGTAGTGACTAGCGGAACTGAGCAGTTCTTC	CASSVVTSGTEQFF	.	TRBV9	TRBJ2-1	TRBD2
TGTGCCAGCGGCCGGGGGGTAAGAGGGGGCGAGCAGTACTTC	CASGRGVRGGEQYF	.	TRBV11-2	TRBJ2-7	.
TGCGCCAGCAGAGCGGGACAGGACACCGGGGAGCTGTTTTTT	CASRAGQDTGELFF	.	TRBV10-1	TRBJ2-2	.
TGTGCCAGCAGTTACGGCGGGACAGGGATTTCTGAGCAGTTCTTC	CASSYGGTGISEQFF	.	TRBV6-6	TRBJ2-1	TRBD1
TGTGCCTGGAGCCACAGGGGGGATCAGCCCCAGCATTTT	CAWSHRGDQPQHF	.	TRBV30	TRBJ1-5	TRBD1
TGTGCCAGCAGTTTGCCAGGGAGCTATGGCTACACCTTC	CASSLPGSYGYTF	few	TRBV28	TRBJ1-2	.
TGTGCCAGCAGCCACCTGGGGAGGGACACCGGGGAGCTGTTTTTT	CASSHLGRDTGELFF	.	TRBV14	TRBJ2-2	TRBD2